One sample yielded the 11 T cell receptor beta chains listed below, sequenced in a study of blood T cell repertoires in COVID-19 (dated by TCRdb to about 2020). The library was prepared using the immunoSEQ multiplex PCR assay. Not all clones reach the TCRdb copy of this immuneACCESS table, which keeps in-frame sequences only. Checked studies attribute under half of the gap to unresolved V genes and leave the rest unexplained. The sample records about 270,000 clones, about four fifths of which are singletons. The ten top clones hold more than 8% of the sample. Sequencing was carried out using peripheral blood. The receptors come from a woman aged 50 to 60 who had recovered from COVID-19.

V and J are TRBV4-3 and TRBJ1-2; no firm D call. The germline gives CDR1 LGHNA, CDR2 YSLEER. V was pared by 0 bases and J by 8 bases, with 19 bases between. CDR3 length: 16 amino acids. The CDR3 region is CASSQDPGVQISGYTF. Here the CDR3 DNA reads TGCGCCAGCAGCCAAGATCCGGGAGTTCAAATTTCAGGCTACACCTTC.

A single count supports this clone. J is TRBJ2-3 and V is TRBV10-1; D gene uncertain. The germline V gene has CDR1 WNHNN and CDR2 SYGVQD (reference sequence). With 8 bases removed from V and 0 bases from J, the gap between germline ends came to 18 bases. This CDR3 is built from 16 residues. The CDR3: CASLPTNPFSTDTQYF. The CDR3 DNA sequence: TGCGCCAGCTTGCCGACAAATCCCTTCAGCACAGATACGCAGTATTTT.

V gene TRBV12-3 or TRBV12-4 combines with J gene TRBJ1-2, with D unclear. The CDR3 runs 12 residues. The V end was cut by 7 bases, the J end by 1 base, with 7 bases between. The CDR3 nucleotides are TGTGCCAGCATGGGCAGTAACTATGGCTACACCTTC. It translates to CASMGSNYGYTF.

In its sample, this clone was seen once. The DNA of the CDR3 is TGTGCCAGCTCACCCCTAGCGTACAATGAGCAGTTCTTC. It encodes CASSPLAYNEQFF. The chain combines TRBV18 with TRBJ2-1; D perhaps matches TRBD2 (6 bases). The CDR3 runs to 13 residues. The V end lost 3 bases, the J end lost 4 bases, and 7 bases lay between the germline ends. Germline V lookup: CDR1 KGHSH, CDR2 LQKENI.

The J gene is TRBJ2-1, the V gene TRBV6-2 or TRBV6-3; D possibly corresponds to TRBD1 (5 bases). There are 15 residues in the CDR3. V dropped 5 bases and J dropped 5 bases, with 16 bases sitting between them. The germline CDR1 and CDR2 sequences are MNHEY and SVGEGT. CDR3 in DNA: TGTGCCAGCAGTCCCCCAGGGTATCGGCACAATGAGCAGTTCTTC. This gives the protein CASSPPGYRHNEQFF.

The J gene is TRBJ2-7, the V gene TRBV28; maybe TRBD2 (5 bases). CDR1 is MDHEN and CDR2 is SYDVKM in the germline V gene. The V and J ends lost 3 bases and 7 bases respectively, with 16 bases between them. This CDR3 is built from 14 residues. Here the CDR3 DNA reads TGTGCCAGCAGTTTTGAGAGGGCCTTGGGAGAGCAGTACTTC. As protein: CASSFERALGEQYF.

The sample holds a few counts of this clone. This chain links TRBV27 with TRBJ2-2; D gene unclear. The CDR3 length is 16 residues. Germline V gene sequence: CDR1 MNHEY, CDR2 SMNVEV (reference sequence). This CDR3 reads CAPQLLPSGRTGELFF. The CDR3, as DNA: TGTGCGCCGCAGCTACTTCCGTCGGGTCGGACCGGGGAGCTGTTTTTT.

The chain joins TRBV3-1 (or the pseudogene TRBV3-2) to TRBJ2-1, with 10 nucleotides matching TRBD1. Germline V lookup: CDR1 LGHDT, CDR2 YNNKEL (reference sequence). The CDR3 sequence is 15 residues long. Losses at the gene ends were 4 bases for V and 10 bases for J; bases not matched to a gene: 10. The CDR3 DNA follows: TGTGCCAGCAGCCCACCGGGACAGGGGTATCGGGAGCAGTTCTTC. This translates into CASSPPGQGYREQFF.

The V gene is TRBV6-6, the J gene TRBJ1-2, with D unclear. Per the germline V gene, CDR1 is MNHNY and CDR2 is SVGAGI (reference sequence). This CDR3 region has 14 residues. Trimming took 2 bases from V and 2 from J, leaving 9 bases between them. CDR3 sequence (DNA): TGTGCCAGCAGTTACCCGGGTATGAACTATGGCTACACCTTC. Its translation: CASSYPGMNYGYTF.

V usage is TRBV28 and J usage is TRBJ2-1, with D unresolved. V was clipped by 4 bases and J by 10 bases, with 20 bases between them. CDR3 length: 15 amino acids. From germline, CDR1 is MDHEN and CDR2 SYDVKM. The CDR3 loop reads CASSSPGPNFYEQFF. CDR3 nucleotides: TGTGCCAGCAGTTCCCCGGGTCCTAATTTTTACGAGCAGTTCTTC.

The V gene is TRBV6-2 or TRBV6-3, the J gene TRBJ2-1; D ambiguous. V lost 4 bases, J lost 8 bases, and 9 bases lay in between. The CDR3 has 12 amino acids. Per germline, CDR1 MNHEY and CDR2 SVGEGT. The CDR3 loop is CASSSQYYEQFF. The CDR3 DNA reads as TGTGCCAGCAGTTCCCAATACTATGAGCAGTTCTTC.